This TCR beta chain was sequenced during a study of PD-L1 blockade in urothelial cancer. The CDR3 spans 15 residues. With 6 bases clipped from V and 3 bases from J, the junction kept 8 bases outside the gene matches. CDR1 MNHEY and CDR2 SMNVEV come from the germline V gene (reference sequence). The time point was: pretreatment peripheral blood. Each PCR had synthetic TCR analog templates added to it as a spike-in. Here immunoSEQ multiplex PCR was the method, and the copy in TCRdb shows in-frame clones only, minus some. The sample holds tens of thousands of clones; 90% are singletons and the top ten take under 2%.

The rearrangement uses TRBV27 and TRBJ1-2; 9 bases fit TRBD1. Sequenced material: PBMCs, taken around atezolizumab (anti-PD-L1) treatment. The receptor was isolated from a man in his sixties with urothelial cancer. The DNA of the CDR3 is TGTGCCAGCAGCCCCTACGACAGGGGGGACTATGGCTACACCTTC. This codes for CASSPYDRGDYGYTF.